This T cell receptor beta chain is drawn from a study of T cells in Graves' hyperthyroidism and ophthalmopathy. Turning to the study itself: Before any treatment, at initial diagnosis, peripheral blood was collected.

It was uncontrolled infection, other autoimmune disease, pregnancy or lactation that excluded patients. Amplification of TCR beta CDR3 regions was performed using RNA transcripts as template. The TCR CDR3 was amplified in a first-round RT-PCR using the HTBI primer set. TCRdb used MiXCR to reprocess the multiplex PCR reads, holding one entry per CDR3 protein. The data show 340,000 or so distinct CDR3 sequences, roughly 18% seen once. The sample holds many counts of this clonotype. The V end lost 1 base, the J end lost 3 bases, and 6 bases lay between the germline ends. The CDR3 spans 14 residues. Germline CDR1 reads SEHNR; CDR2 reads FQNEAQ (reference sequence).

The sample was blood. The clonotype was recovered from a woman between 50 and 59 years old with Graves' hyperthyroidism. The V call is TRBV7-9, the J call TRBJ2-2; D is ambiguous. CDR3 sequence: CASSLEAYTGELFF. Written as DNA, the CDR3 is TGTGCCAGCAGCTTAGAGGCCTACACCGGGGAGCTGTTTTTT.